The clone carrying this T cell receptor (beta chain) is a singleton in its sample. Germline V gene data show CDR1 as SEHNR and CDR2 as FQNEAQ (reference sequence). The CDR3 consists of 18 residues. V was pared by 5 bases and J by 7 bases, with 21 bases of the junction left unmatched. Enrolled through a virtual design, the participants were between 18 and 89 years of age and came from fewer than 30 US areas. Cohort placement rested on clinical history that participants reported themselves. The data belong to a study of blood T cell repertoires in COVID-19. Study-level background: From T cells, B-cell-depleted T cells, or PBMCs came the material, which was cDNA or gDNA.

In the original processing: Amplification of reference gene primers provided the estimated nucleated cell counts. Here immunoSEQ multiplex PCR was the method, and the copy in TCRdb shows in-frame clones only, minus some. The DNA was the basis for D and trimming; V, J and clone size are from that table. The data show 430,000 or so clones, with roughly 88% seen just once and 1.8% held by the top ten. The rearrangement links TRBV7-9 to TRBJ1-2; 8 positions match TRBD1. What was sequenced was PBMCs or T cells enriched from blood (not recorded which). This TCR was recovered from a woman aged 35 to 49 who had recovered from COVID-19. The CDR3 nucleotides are TGTGCCAGCAGCACACTTACGGGACAGGAGTTGGTATCAGGTGGCTACACCTTC. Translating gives CASSTLTGQELVSGGYTF.